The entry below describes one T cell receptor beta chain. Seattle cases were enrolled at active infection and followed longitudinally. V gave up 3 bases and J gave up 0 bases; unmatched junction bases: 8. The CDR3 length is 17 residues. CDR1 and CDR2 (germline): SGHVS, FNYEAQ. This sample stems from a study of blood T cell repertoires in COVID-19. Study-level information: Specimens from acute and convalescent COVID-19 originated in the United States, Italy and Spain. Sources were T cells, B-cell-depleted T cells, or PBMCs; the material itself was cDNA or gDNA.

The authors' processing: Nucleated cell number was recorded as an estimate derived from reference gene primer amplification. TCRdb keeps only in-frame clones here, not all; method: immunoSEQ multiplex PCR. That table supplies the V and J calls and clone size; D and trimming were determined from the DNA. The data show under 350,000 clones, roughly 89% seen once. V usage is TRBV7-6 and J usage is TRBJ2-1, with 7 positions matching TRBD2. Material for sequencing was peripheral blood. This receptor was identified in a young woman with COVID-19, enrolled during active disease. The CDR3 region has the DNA TGTGCCAGCAGCTTTGCCAGAGCGGGAAGCTCCTACAATGAGCAGTTCTTC. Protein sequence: CASSFARAGSSYNEQFF. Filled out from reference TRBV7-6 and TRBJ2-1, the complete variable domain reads GAGVSQSPRYKVTKRGQDVALRCDPISGHVSLYWYRQALGQGPEFLTYFNYEAQQDKSGLPNDRFSAERPEGSISTLTIQRTEQRDSAMYRCASSFARAGSSYNEQFFGPGTRLTVL.